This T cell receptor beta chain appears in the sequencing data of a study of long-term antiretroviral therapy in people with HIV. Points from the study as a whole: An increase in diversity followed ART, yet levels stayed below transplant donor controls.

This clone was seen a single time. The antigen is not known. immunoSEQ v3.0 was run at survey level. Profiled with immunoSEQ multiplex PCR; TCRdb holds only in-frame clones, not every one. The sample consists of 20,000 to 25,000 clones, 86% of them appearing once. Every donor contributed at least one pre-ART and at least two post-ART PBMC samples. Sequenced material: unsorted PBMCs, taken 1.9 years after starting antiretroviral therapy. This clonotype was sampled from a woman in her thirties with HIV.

The chain's CDR3 is CASSQGQVQETQYF. The CDR3 bases are TGTGCCAGCAGCCAGGGACAGGTACAAGAGACCCAGTACTTC. The chain couples TRBV6-5 to TRBJ2-5; 8 nucleotides agree with TRBD1. The CDR3 contains 14 residues. V lost 6 bases and J lost 2; bases outside the gene matches: 5. Germline V gene sequence: CDR1 MNHEY, CDR2 SVGAGI.